The 16 T cell receptor beta chains reported below all come from one sample, sequenced in a study of T-cell reconstitution after alpha-beta-depleted transplantation in children. During its preparation, the TCRbeta library received unique molecular identifiers. TCRdb re-derived calls from the PCR reads in MiXCR, one entry per CDR3 protein. Altogether fewer than 500,000 distinct CDR3 sequences are present, over 40% being singletons, with the ten largest covering under 35%. The specimen was PBMCs, collected before TCRalphabeta/CD19-depleted stem cell transplant. These TCRs come from a girl aged 2-10 years with aplastic anemia, due to receive a stem cell transplant.

The V call is TRBV4-3, the J call TRBJ2-1; 10 bases match TRBD2. CDR1 and CDR2 (germline): LGHNA, YSLEER. This CDR3 has 16 amino acids. With V trimmed by 2 bases and J by 2 bases, 3 bases remained unmatched. In DNA form, the CDR3 reads TGCGCCAGCAGCCAAACTAGCGGGATTACCTACAATGAGCAGTTCTTC. Encoded protein: CASSQTSGITYNEQFF.

The J gene is TRBJ2-1, the V gene TRBV4-1; TRBD2 matches at 7 bases. The trim removed 1 base at V and 7 bases at J, leaving 10 bases unmatched. There are 16 residues in the CDR3. Germline-derived CDR1 and CDR2 are MGHRA and YSYEKL. The CDR3 here is CASSQVSGRTLNEQFF. The DNA of the CDR3 is TGCGCCAGCAGCCAAGTTTCCGGGAGGACTCTGAATGAGCAGTTCTTC.

J is TRBJ1-1 and V is TRBV6-1; 7 positions agree with TRBD1. The length of the CDR3 is 14 residues. Germline V gene data show CDR1 as MNHNS and CDR2 as SASEGT. V lost 5 bases, J lost 6 bases, and 9 bases stayed unmatched. CDR3 nucleotide sequence: TGTGCCAGCAGTCCACGAACAGGGGTAGCTGAAGCTTTCTTT. Amino acids: CASSPRTGVAEAFF.

The chain is built from TRBV30 and TRBJ1-2; a possible D gene is TRBD1 (5 bases). Trimming took 5 bases from V and 4 from J, leaving 8 bases between them. Germline lookup yields CDR1 GTSNPN and CDR2 SVGIG (reference sequence). The length of the CDR3 is 11 residues. This CDR3 is CAWQGAYGYTF. CDR3 nucleotide sequence: TGTGCCTGGCAGGGTGCCTATGGCTACACCTTC.

This clonotype occurred many times. Sequence at one end of the junction differs from germline and may be a read error. The chain employs TRBV7-7 and TRBJ2-5, with a tentative D call TRBD1 (6 bases). This CDR3 is 13 amino acids long. The V gene's germline CDR1 is SSHAT and CDR2 FNYEAQ (reference sequence). CDR3 coding DNA: TGTGCTAGCAGCTTAAGCCAGGGGGAGACCCAGTACTTC. It specifies CASSLSQGETQYF. Drawing the rest from reference TRBV7-7 and TRBJ2-5, the complete variable domain is GAGVSQSPRYKVTKRGQDVTLRCDPISSHATLYWYQQALGQGPEFLTYFNYEAQPDKSGLPSDRFSAERPEGSISTLTIQRTEQRDSAMYRCASSLSQGETQYFGPGTRLLVL.

The chain recombines TRBV6-1 with TRBJ2-1; TRBD2 aligns across 7 bases. The CDR3 has 15 residues. Germline trimming cut 5 bases from V and 0 bases from J; bases unmatched to any gene: 4. In germline, CDR1 is MNHNS, CDR2 SASEGT. CDR3 amino acids: CASSSGVNSYNEQFF. For the CDR3, the DNA is TGTGCCAGCAGTAGCGGGGTCAACTCCTACAATGAGCAGTTCTTC.

In DNA, the CDR3 is TGTGCCAGCAGCTTAGCACTCACGAGCGAGCAGTTCTTC. Translated: CASSLALTSEQFF. The chain joins TRBV7-9 to TRBJ2-1, with no clear D. The CDR3 has 13 amino acids. The germline V gene encodes CDR1 SEHNR and CDR2 FQNEAQ (reference sequence). V lost 0 bases and J 10 bases, leaving 10 bases between the germline ends.

The chain is built from TRBV6-4 and TRBJ2-5; 10 positions agree with TRBD2. Looked up from germline, CDR1 is MRHNA and CDR2 is SNTAGT. This CDR3 region has 18 residues. V was pared by 2 bases and J by 5 bases, with 14 bases of the junction left unmatched. CDR3 loop: CASSDIGESGGAWETQYF. CDR3 DNA sequence: TGTGCCAGCAGTGACATAGGAGAAAGCGGGGGGGCCTGGGAGACCCAGTACTTC.

This clonotype was recorded at least ten times. The chain is built from TRBV29-1 and TRBJ2-1, with 7 bases fitting TRBD1. In germline, CDR1 is SQVTM, CDR2 ANQGSEA. V was pared by 6 bases and J by 0 bases, with 8 bases of the junction left unmatched. CDR3 length: 15 residues. The CDR3 is CSVQQGYSSYNEQFF. In DNA form, the CDR3 reads TGCAGCGTCCAACAGGGGTACAGCTCCTACAATGAGCAGTTCTTC.

The chain recombines TRBV30 with TRBJ2-3; maybe TRBD1 (6 bases). Per germline, CDR1 GTSNPN and CDR2 SVGIG (reference sequence). CDR3 length: 13 residues. The ends were cut back, 7 bases at V and 0 bases at J, with 11 bases in the middle. CDR3 loop: CASGHLSTDTQYF. CDR3 nucleotide sequence: TGTGCCTCGGGACATCTTAGCACAGATACGCAGTATTTT. Filled out from reference TRBV30 and TRBJ2-3, the complete variable domain reads SQTIHQWPATLVQPVGSPLSLECTVEGTSNPNLYWYRQAAGRGLQLLFYSVGIGQISSEVPQNLSASRPQDRQFILSSKKLLLSDSGFYLCASGHLSTDTQYFGPGTRLTVL.

A single count supports this clonotype. This chain links TRBV29-1 with TRBJ2-3; tentatively, D is TRBD2 (5 bases). With 7 bases removed from V and 4 bases from J, the gap between germline ends came to 24 bases. This CDR3 is 16 amino acids long. The germline CDR1 and CDR2 sequences are SQVTM and ANQGSEA. The CDR3 DNA reads as TGCAGCGGACACACCAAGGCCCGGGAAGGAGCAGATACGCAGTATTTT. Amino acid sequence: CSGHTKAREGADTQYF.

The V and J genes are TRBV29-1 and TRBJ2-2; D possibly corresponds to TRBD2 (5 bases). CDR3 length: 14 residues. The V gene's germline CDR1 is SQVTM and CDR2 ANQGSEA. Between the trimmed V and J ends, which lost 3 bases and 2 bases, there was a span of 10 bases. CDR3 nucleotides: TGCAGCGTTGATCTAGCAGGAAACACCGGGGAGCTGTTTTTT. Amino acids: CSVDLAGNTGELFF.

The chain couples TRBV20-1 to TRBJ1-5, with D unclear. The V and J ends lost 0 bases and 4 bases respectively, with 10 bases between them. The germline V gene encodes CDR1 DFQATT and CDR2 SNEGSKA (reference sequence). There are 14 residues in the CDR3. The CDR3 sequence: CSARELPGNQPQHF. The DNA of the CDR3 is TGCAGTGCTAGAGAACTCCCCGGGAATCAGCCCCAGCATTTT.

The rearrangement links TRBV15 to TRBJ2-7, with TRBD1 matching over 7 bases. CDR1 is LNHNV, CDR2 YYDKDF, per germline (reference sequence). Trimming at V came to 5 bases and at J to 2 bases, leaving 9 bases not matched to a gene. The CDR3 has 15 amino acids. As DNA, the CDR3 is TGTGCCACCAGCCGACTTGTTACAGGGGCCTACGAGCAGTACTTC. Translating gives CATSRLVTGAYEQYF.

This clonotype was seen more than once but under ten times. The V gene is TRBV12-3 or TRBV12-4, the J gene TRBJ1-1, with unresolved D. The CDR3 has 12 amino acids. V was clipped by 2 bases and J by 7 bases, with 8 bases between them. The CDR3: CASSLNRFEAFF. For the CDR3, the DNA is TGTGCCAGCAGTTTAAACCGATTTGAAGCTTTCTTT.

This clonotype appeared many times. The V gene is TRBV5-1, the J gene TRBJ1-1, with a tentative D call TRBD1 (5 bases). Germline-derived CDR1 and CDR2 are SGHRS and YFSETQ. The CDR3 sequence is 17 residues long. V lost 4 bases and J 5 bases, leaving 24 bases between the germline ends. The CDR3 sequence: CASSPGRFLVRGTEAFF. In nucleotides, the CDR3 is TGCGCCAGCAGCCCGGGACGGTTTCTTGTGCGGGGGACTGAAGCTTTCTTT.